The clone carrying this TCR beta chain appeared once. After extraction with the RNeasy kit, roughly 0.45 to 1 ug of the RNA was reverse transcribed using random hexamers. TCRdb ran MiXCR on the immunoSEQ multiplex PCR reads and lists one entry per CDR3 protein. The data show 100,000 to 150,000 distinct CDR3 sequences, approximately 95% seen once. Trimming removed 5 bases from V and 6 bases from J, with 10 bases in between. There are 12 residues in the CDR3. Germline-derived CDR1 and CDR2 are SGHTA and FQGNSA. These data come from a study of CD8 T cells in Susac syndrome. The source is a human donor with multiple sclerosis. The J gene is TRBJ1-1, the V gene TRBV7-2, with D maybe TRBD1 (5 bases). Sequencing was carried out using CD8+ T cells from PBMCs. Here the CDR3 reads CASSQGFPEAFF. DNA for the CDR3: TGTGCCAGCAGCCAGGGATTTCCTGAAGCTTTCTTT. The variable domain in full, with the rest retrieved from reference TRBV7-2 and TRBJ1-1, is GAGVSQSPSNKVTEKGKDVELRCDPISGHTALYWYRQSLGQGLEFLIYFQGNSAPDKSGLPSDRFSAERTGGSVSTLTIQRTQQEDSAVYLCASSQGFPEAFFGQGTRLTVV.